What follows are 24 T cell receptor beta chains derived from one specimen sequenced in a study of T cell responses to AZD1222 COVID-19 vaccine. Using immunoSEQ multiplex PCR, the repertoire was profiled, and TCRdb retains in-frame clones only, with some absent. This sample carries 100,000 to 150,000 clones, over 75% of them seen once, and the ten largest clones take around 7%. The source was peripheral blood, collected on day 0 of AZD1222 vaccination. The receptors here all came from an adult in good health.

J is TRBJ2-1 and V is TRBV11-2, with TRBD1 as a possible D gene (6 bases). Germline lookup yields CDR1 SGHAT and CDR2 FQNNGV. Trimming took 3 bases from V and 5 from J, leaving 14 bases between them. The CDR3 runs 15 residues. CDR3 sequence: CASSFSTGSHNEQFF. The DNA of the CDR3 is TGTGCCAGCAGCTTCTCCACAGGGTCACACAATGAGCAGTTCTTC. Based on the CDR3 plus reference TRBV11-2 and TRBJ2-1, the full variable domain is EAGVAQSPRYKIIEKRQSVAFWCNPISGHATLYWYQQILGQGPKLLIQFQNNGVVDDSQLPKDRFSAERLKGVDSTLKIQPAKLEDSAVYLCASSFSTGSHNEQFFGPGTRLTVL.

The chain has TRBV28 and TRBJ2-2; no firm D call. CDR1 is MDHEN and CDR2 is SYDVKM in the germline V gene. This CDR3 is built from 12 residues. CDR3: CGEETNTGELFF. DNA of the CDR3: TGTGGCGAGGAGACGAACACCGGGGAGCTGTTTTTT.

This clone appeared a few times. The rearrangement joins TRBV6-2 or TRBV6-3 to TRBJ2-2; the D gene is possibly TRBD1 (6 bases). CDR1 is MNHEY, CDR2 SVGEGT, per germline. With 5 bases removed from V and 0 bases from J, the gap between germline ends came to 10 bases. The CDR3 is made up of 15 amino acids. CDR3 region: CASSGTRTNTGELFF. CDR3 nucleotide sequence: TGTGCCAGCAGTGGGACACGAACGAACACCGGGGAGCTGTTTTTT.

CDR3 coding DNA: TGTGCCAGCAGCTTATGGAGTAGCGGGGGGGTAAGGGAGACCCAGTACTTC. The encoded protein is CASSLWSSGGVRETQYF. The chain uses TRBV7-2 and TRBJ2-5; 11 bases line up with TRBD2. The CDR3 has 17 residues. V shed 2 bases and J 5 bases; nucleotides not matched to a gene: 10. Germline CDR1 is SGHTA and CDR2 is FQGNSA.

This clone was recorded only once. This rearrangement joins TRBV5-4 to TRBJ2-4; D gene ambiguous. V was pared by 7 bases and J by 5 bases, with 13 bases between. Germline CDR1 reads SGHNT; CDR2 reads YYREEE (reference sequence). The CDR3 loop spans 13 amino acids. DNA for the CDR3: TGTGCCAGCTTTAGACCCCCGGAAAACATTCAGTACTTC. Its translation: CASFRPPENIQYF.

V usage is TRBV9 and J usage is TRBJ2-7; 12 bases line up with TRBD2. The CDR3 has 16 amino acids. Unmatched junction bases numbered 5, after V lost 2 bases and J lost 2 bases. Germline-derived CDR1 and CDR2 are SGDLS and YYNGEE. CDR3 protein: CASSVGLAGGTYEQYF. DNA for the CDR3: TGTGCCAGCAGCGTGGGGCTAGCGGGGGGGACCTACGAGCAGTACTTC.

The chain uses TRBV7-9 and TRBJ2-1, with D unresolved. CDR3 length: 14 amino acids. The germline V gene encodes CDR1 SEHNR and CDR2 FQNEAQ (reference sequence). V was cut by 7 bases and J by 3 bases, with 13 bases left in between. The CDR3 reads CASTTNSLYNEQFF. DNA for the CDR3: TGTGCCAGCACCACCAACTCCCTCTACAATGAGCAGTTCTTC.

This clone was seen only a few times. The chain has TRBV6-1 and TRBJ2-7; D ambiguous. Germline CDR1 MNHNS, CDR2 SASEGT. V gave up 3 bases and J gave up 3 bases, with 21 bases separating them. The CDR3 contains 17 residues. Written as DNA, the CDR3 is TGTGCCAGCAGTGACTTGGAGTCCGGAAAAAGGCTCTACGAGCAGTACTTC. This codes for CASSDLESGKRLYEQYF.

The chain employs TRBV7-2 and TRBJ2-1; tentatively, D is TRBD1 (6 bases). CDR1 and CDR2 (germline): SGHTA, FQGNSA. CDR3 length equals 14 residues. The germline V and J ends were trimmed by 6 bases and 1 base, with 10 bases remaining between them. CDR3 sequence: CASSFTGSYNEQFF. CDR3 nucleotides: TGTGCCAGCAGTTTCACAGGGTCCTACAATGAGCAGTTCTTC.

In its sample, this clone was seen once. The chain uses TRBV5-4 and TRBJ2-5; D unresolved. The CDR3 consists of 14 residues. The V end lost 1 base, the J end lost 5 bases, and 12 bases lay between the germline ends. Germline CDR1 SGHNT, CDR2 YYREEE (reference sequence). CDR3 nucleotides: TGTGCCAGCAGCTTGTATGTCGGACGGGAGACCCAGTACTTC. This encodes CASSLYVGRETQYF.

This chain joins TRBV18 and TRBJ1-3, with no clear D. Looked up from germline, CDR1 is KGHSH and CDR2 is LQKENI. Between the trimmed V and J ends, which lost 6 bases and 0 bases, there was a span of 12 bases. CDR3 length: 15 amino acids. CDR3 DNA: TGTGCCAGCTCGCCCCTTGAGAGCTCTGGAAACACCATATATTTT. This encodes CASSPLESSGNTIYF.

The V call is TRBV28, the J call TRBJ1-6; no definite D call. Trimming removed 3 bases from V and 9 bases from J, with 12 bases in between. Germline V gene data show CDR1 as MDHEN and CDR2 as SYDVKM. The CDR3 runs to 14 residues. CDR3 sequence (DNA): TGTGCCAGCAGTTTTGGAAGGGTGGGTTCACCCCTCCACTTT. This codes for CASSFGRVGSPLHF.

The V and J genes are TRBV4-1 and TRBJ2-3; possibly TRBD1 or TRBD2 for D (5 bases each). The CDR3 runs to 12 residues. The germline V and J ends were trimmed by 3 bases and 10 bases, with 11 bases remaining between them. The germline gives CDR1 MGHRA, CDR2 YSYEKL. CDR3 in DNA: TGCGCCAGCAGCCAGGGGGAATGGGCGCAGTATTTT. It encodes CASSQGEWAQYF.

The gene calls are TRBV14 and TRBJ1-6, with 9 bases identical to TRBD1. The length of the CDR3 is 14 residues. Looked up from germline, CDR1 is SGHDN and CDR2 is FVKESK. With 4 bases clipped from V and 9 bases from J, the junction kept 4 bases outside the gene matches. The CDR3, as DNA: TGTGCCAGCAGCCTGACAGGGGGTCCTTCACCCCTCCACTTT. Residues: CASSLTGGPSPLHF.

This rearrangement joins TRBV7-2 to TRBJ2-7; 10 nucleotides line up with TRBD2. The CDR3 covers 15 residues. Germline CDR1 SGHTA, CDR2 FQGNSA. V was clipped by 4 bases and J by 6 bases; unmatched bases: 9. Here the CDR3 reads CASSSSGTSVGEQYF. In DNA form, the CDR3 reads TGTGCCAGCAGCTCCTCCGGGACTAGCGTTGGCGAGCAGTACTTC.

The chain carries TRBV6-5 and TRBJ2-3; D might be TRBD1 (5 bases). The CDR3 has 15 amino acids. V was cut by 2 bases and J by 4 bases, with 13 bases left in between. The germline gives CDR1 MNHEY, CDR2 SVGAGI. The CDR3 reads CASSYGILGPDTQYF. DNA for the CDR3: TGTGCCAGCAGTTACGGAATTCTGGGGCCAGATACGCAGTATTTT.

V is TRBV6-1 and J is TRBJ1-1; D ambiguous. V was clipped by 2 bases and J by 2 bases, with 9 bases between them. Looked up from germline, CDR1 is MNHNS and CDR2 is SASEGT. This CDR3 contains 14 residues. CDR3 region: CASSEWAVNTEAFF. CDR3 DNA: TGTGCCAGCAGTGAATGGGCAGTAAACACTGAAGCTTTCTTT.

The chain employs TRBV3-1 (or the pseudogene TRBV3-2) and TRBJ1-1; D remains unclear. Germline V gene data show CDR1 as LGHDT and CDR2 as YNNKEL (reference sequence). The CDR3 length is 11 residues. V lost 1 base and J lost 10, with 7 bases in between. CDR3 sequence reads: CASSQGSVAFF. The DNA of the CDR3 is TGTGCCAGCAGCCAAGGGTCGGTAGCTTTCTTT.

The chain joins TRBV12-3 or TRBV12-4 to TRBJ1-2; D is unclear. This CDR3 region has 13 residues. With 8 bases removed from V and 0 bases from J, the gap between germline ends came to 10 bases. The CDR3: CASSRTANYGYTF. In nucleotides, the CDR3 is TGTGCCAGCTCCCGGACCGCTAACTATGGCTACACCTTC.

V gene TRBV6-5 combines with J gene TRBJ1-6, with D hard to call. The CDR3 has 13 residues. V lost 2 bases, J lost 8 bases, and 7 bases lay in between. Germline assignment: CDR1 MNHEY and CDR2 SVGAGI. In nucleotides, the CDR3 is TGTGCCAGCAGTTACGGGAGGGATTCACCCCTCCACTTT. Translation: CASSYGRDSPLHF.

The V call is TRBV19, the J call TRBJ2-3, with TRBD2 identical over 8 bases. Germline lookup yields CDR1 LNHDA and CDR2 SQIVND (reference sequence). CDR3 length: 17 amino acids. V lost 1 base and J lost 2; bases outside the gene matches: 8. The CDR3 here is CASSIGVAGSITDTQYF. CDR3 DNA: TGTGCCAGTAGTATAGGGGTAGCGGGGAGTATCACAGATACGCAGTATTTT.

The rearrangement uses TRBV28 and TRBJ1-3, with 7 bases matching TRBD1. The germline gives CDR1 MDHEN, CDR2 SYDVKM. Germline trimming cut 3 bases from V and 4 bases from J; bases unmatched to any gene: 3. This CDR3 has 14 amino acids. CDR3 in DNA: TGTGCCAGCAGTTTCACAGGGGTCGGAAACACCATATATTTT. The encoded protein is CASSFTGVGNTIYF.

The chain employs TRBV5-6 and TRBJ1-2; 9 bases line up with TRBD1. The CDR3 totals 15 residues. With V trimmed by 4 bases and J by 2 bases, 6 bases remained unmatched. The V gene's germline CDR1 is SGHDT and CDR2 YYEEEE. Here the CDR3 reads CASSLWDRVNYGYTF. CDR3 bases: TGTGCCAGCAGCCTATGGGACAGGGTAAACTATGGCTACACCTTC.

This chain joins TRBV6-4 and TRBJ1-1; TRBD1 is a possible D gene (5 bases). CDR1 is MRHNA and CDR2 is SNTAGT in the germline V gene. The V end was cut by 6 bases, the J end by 7 bases, with 9 bases between. The CDR3 runs to 11 residues. DNA for the CDR3: TGTGCCAGCAGGAGGGGTTATGAAGCTTTCTTT. This gives the protein CASRRGYEAFF.